This TCR beta chain was recorded in a study of blood T cell repertoires in COVID-19. Study-wide context: Sample material is recorded as cDNA or gDNA derived from T cells, B-cell-depleted T cells, or PBMCs.

Germline V gene lookup returns CDR1 SGHKS and CDR2 YYEKEE (reference sequence). This CDR3 has 14 amino acids. V lost 1 base, J lost 5 bases, and 12 bases lay in between. In the original processing: Nucleated cell counts were estimated from reference gene primer amplification. The data were produced by immunoSEQ multiplex PCR, yet TCRdb's version contains in-frame clones alone and is incomplete. The V and J calls and clone size come from that table; D and trimming were worked out from the DNA. The sample lists about 320,000 clones, 85% occurring once. This sequence originates from a human donor in a cohort sampled during active COVID-19. The rearrangement uses TRBV5-5 and TRBJ2-5, with D tentatively TRBD2 (6 bases). The sample was peripheral blood. CDR3 sequence: CASSLTLAQETQYF. The CDR3 DNA sequence: TGTGCCAGCAGCTTGACACTAGCTCAGGAGACCCAGTACTTC.